A selection of T cell receptor beta chains follows, all from one sample in a study of long-term antiretroviral therapy in people with HIV. Assay used: immunoSEQ multiplex PCR; TCRdb lists only in-frame clones, some missing. The sample shows about 27,000 clones, 65% to 85% of them seen only once. Material: unsorted PBMCs, obtained 3 years after starting antiretroviral therapy. The receptors were sampled from a man in his forties with HIV. Both conserved end residues are part of each CDR3. D genes are given only for firm matches. Not every row has a clone size; where given, it reads once, few, many or a size class.

TRBV18	TRBJ1-6	.	.	CASSPQDLSSPLHF	TGTGCCAGCTCACCTCAGGATCTGAGTTCACCCCTCCACTTT
TRBV7-9	TRBJ1-3	.	.	CASWLGSGNTIYF	TGTGCCAGCTGGCTGGGCTCTGGAAACACCATATATTTT
TRBV5-8	TRBJ1-2	.	.	CASSLGIRGGYTF	TGTGCCAGCAGCTTGGGGATCCGGGGTGGCTACACCTTC
TRBV18	TRBJ2-1	.	TRBD2	CASSTKGLAGGSEQFF	TGTGCCAGCTCAACAAAGGGACTAGCGGGAGGATCTGAGCAGTTCTTC
TRBV7-9	TRBJ2-3	.	.	CASSPVNTDTQYF	TGTGCCAGCAGCCCCGTAAACACAGATACGCAGTATTTT
TRBV6-5	TRBJ1-1	.	.	CASSSRTVNQNTEAFF	TGTGCCAGCAGTTCACGGACCGTGAACCAGAACACTGAAGCTTTCTTT
TRBV9	TRBJ2-2	.	TRBD1	CASSVLPRDRGGELFF	TGTGCCAGCAGCGTCCTTCCGAGGGACAGAGGCGGGGAGCTGTTTTTT
TRBV7-2	TRBJ1-2	.	TRBD1	CASSPRQGSNFGYTF	TGTGCCAGCAGCCCAAGACAGGGTTCTAACTTCGGCTACACCTTC
TRBV7-3	TRBJ2-5	.	TRBD2	CASSTRGGETQYF	TGTGCCAGCAGCACCCGGGGGGGAGAGACCCAGTACTTC
TRBV7-2	TRBJ2-5	.	.	CASSPRDEETQYF	TGTGCCAGCAGCCCGAGAGATGAAGAGACCCAGTACTTC
TRBV9	TRBJ2-1	.	.	CASSVDLAPYNEQFF	TGTGCCAGCAGCGTAGACCTAGCCCCCTACAATGAGCAGTTCTTC
TRBV5-1	TRBJ2-7	.	.	CASSLASSEQYF	TGCGCCAGCAGCTTGGCGTCTTCGGAGCAGTACTTC
TRBV18	TRBJ2-5	once	TRBD1	CASSPKTGEETQYF	TGTGCCAGCTCACCAAAGACAGGGGAAGAGACCCAGTACTTC